This T cell receptor (beta chain) was sequenced in a study of blood T cell repertoires in COVID-19. Study-level information: The study drew acute and convalescent COVID-19 samples from the United States, Italy and Spain.

Up to 2 weeks before entering the study, exposed participants had met a COVID-19 case. The data were produced by immunoSEQ multiplex PCR, yet TCRdb's version contains in-frame clones alone and is incomplete. The sample lists hundreds of thousands of clones, 85% occurring once. Sequencing was carried out using PBMCs or T cells enriched from blood (not recorded which). The receptor comes from a woman younger than 45 who had been exposed to COVID-19.

The CDR3 DNA sequence: TGTGCCAGCAGTTTAGCCTCAGGGGTTACTGAAGCTTTCTTT. Its protein is CASSLASGVTEAFF. V gene TRBV27 combines with J gene TRBJ1-1; D might be TRBD1 (6 bases). Per the germline V gene, CDR1 is MNHEY and CDR2 is SMNVEV (reference sequence). The CDR3 totals 14 residues. Trimming took off 2 bases at V and 5 bases at J, with 12 bases between the two ends.